The rows below give T cell receptor beta chains drawn from one sample of a study of T cell repertoires in cytomegalovirus infection. Their target antigens are unknown. TCRdb redid the calling of the reads with MiXCR, one entry per CDR3 protein. The data hold fewer than 850,000 distinct CDR3 sequences, with approximately 32% observed a single time. Material: cultured CD8+ T cells from PBMCs, obtained from culture after CMV antigen stimulation. The receptors were gathered from a human donor in good health (CMV status not recorded). Some clones in this sample may be carry-over from other donors' samples. Both conserved end residues are part of each CDR3. A D gene is named only where the DNA matches it firmly. Clone size, where shown, is once, few, many, or a class for clones that have expanded.

J gene	V gene	clone size	D gene	CDR3 DNA	CDR3 protein
TRBJ1-4	TRBV7-9	.	TRBD1	TGTGCCAGCAGCTTATTACCCCGGACAGGGGAGGTTTTT	CASSLLPRTGEVF
TRBJ1-1	TRBV5-4	few	.	TGTGCCAGCAGCTCCCTGGGCGACGGAGGACGAGGTGAAGCTTTCTTT	CASSSLGDGGRGEAFF
TRBJ1-4	TRBV12-3/TRBV12-4	few	.	TGTGCCAGCAGTTTTCTACCGGCGCTACGTACAACTAATGAAAAACTGTTTTTT	CASSFLPALRTTNEKLFF
TRBJ1-1	TRBV15	.	.	TGTGCCCCAGAGCACACTGAAGCTTTCTTT	CAPEHTEAFF
TRBJ2-1	TRBV6-5	few	.	TGTGCCAGCAGTTTCATGACCCAACACAATGAGCAGTTCTTC	CASSFMTQHNEQFF
TRBJ1-1	TRBV7-4	.	.	TGTGCCAGCAGCCTAGTAAGGGATTGGACTGAAGCTTTCTTT	CASSLVRDWTEAFF
TRBJ2-3	TRBV11-2	.	.	TGTGCCAGCAGCCCCCAGAAAACTCCCAGCACCTTCACAGATACGCAGTATTTT	CASSPQKTPSTFTDTQYF
TRBJ1-5	TRBV6-2/TRBV6-3	.	TRBD1	TGTGCCAGCACCGCACACAGGGGCCCCGATAGCAATCAGCCCCAGCATTTT	CASTAHRGPDSNQPQHF
TRBJ2-2	TRBV12-3/TRBV12-4	.	TRBD2	TGTGCCAGCTCGTTCGTGCTAGCGGGGAACACCGGGGAGCTGTTTTTT	CASSFVLAGNTGELFF
TRBJ2-5	TRBV7-2	many	TRBD1	TGTGCCAGCAGCATGACAGGGGACGAGACCCAGTACTTC	CASSMTGDETQYF
TRBJ1-4	TRBV7-9	few	.	TGTGCCAGCAGCCCCGGACGGGAGGTTGAAAAACTGTTTTTT	CASSPGREVEKLFF
TRBJ1-6	TRBV24-1	.	.	TGTGCCACCAGTGACTTTTCACCCCTCCACTTT	CATSDFSPLHF
TRBJ2-2	TRBV6-4	few	TRBD1	TGTGCCAGCAGTCCGGACAGGGGGGCGAACACCGGGGAGCTGTTTTTT	CASSPDRGANTGELFF
TRBJ1-1	TRBV19	.	.	TGTGCCAGTAGTATCCTTGGGGGCAACACTGAAGCTTTCTTT	CASSILGGNTEAFF
TRBJ1-1	TRBV7-9	.	TRBD1	TGTGCCAGCATCCAGACAGGGGAGGGCACTGAAGCTTTCTTT	CASIQTGEGTEAFF
TRBJ1-1	TRBV27	.	.	TGTGCCAGCAGTTCTCCAGGGGACTGGACTGAAGCTTTCTTT	CASSSPGDWTEAFF
TRBJ1-5	TRBV2	few	.	TGTGCCAGCCAGATTAGCAATCAGCCCCAGCATTTT	CASQISNQPQHF
TRBJ1-4	TRBV5-5	many	TRBD1	TGTGCCAGCAGCTTGGACAGGGGAGGTGAAAAACTGTTTTTT	CASSLDRGGEKLFF
TRBJ2-7	TRBV27	.	.	TGTGCCAGCAGTATTCAACAGGAGTTCGAGCAGTACTTC	CASSIQQEFEQYF
TRBJ1-5	TRBV27	.	TRBD1	TGTGCCAGCAGGGCCGGGACAGAGAATCAGCCCCAGCATTTT	CASRAGTENQPQHF
TRBJ1-2	TRBV5-1	.	TRBD1	TGCGCCAGCAGCCTCCGACAGGGTCAAGAAGGCTACACCTTC	CASSLRQGQEGYTF
TRBJ1-2	TRBV12-3/TRBV12-4	few	.	TGTGCCAGCAGTTTTGGCATCTATGGCTACACCTTC	CASSFGIYGYTF
TRBJ2-2	TRBV12-3/TRBV12-4	many	.	TGTGCCAGCCTACGGGGGCAGGGCACCGGGGAGCTGTTTTTT	CASLRGQGTGELFF
TRBJ2-1	TRBV28	.	.	TGTGCCAGCAGTTTTGGGGGTTCCCTCTACAATGAGCAGTTCTTC	CASSFGGSLYNEQFF
TRBJ1-1	TRBV19	.	.	TGTGCCAGTAGTCCGATACAGGGCTTGAACACTGAAGCTTTCTTT	CASSPIQGLNTEAFF